This is a list of T cell receptor beta chains from one sample in a study of early T cells in non-severe SARS-CoV-2 infection. One entry per CDR3 protein results from TCRdb running MiXCR on the 5' RACE reads. Of approximately 77,000 distinct CDR3 sequences listed, around 15% are singletons. Sequenced material: whole blood. Receptors were obtained from an adult who was a healthcare worker with PCR-confirmed SARS-CoV-2 infection or an uninfected control (not recorded which). Both conserved end residues are part of each CDR3. Fields, in order: clone size, D gene, V gene, J gene, CDR3 DNA, CDR3 protein. The D gene is left open where the match is weak. Some rows have no size entry. The others give once, few or many, or a class for an expanded clone.

few,.,TRBV3-1,TRBJ2-5,TGTGCCAGCAGCCAAGATTTCCCCCAGTACTTC,CASSQDFPQYF
.,.,TRBV20-1,TRBJ2-4,TGCAGTGCGTTCAGGGGCGGGGTAAACATTCAGTACTTC,CSAFRGGVNIQYF
many,.,TRBV20-1,TRBJ2-3,TGCAGTGCTAGAGTCTTTGTCCCTAGCACAGATACGCAGTATTTT,CSARVFVPSTDTQYF
.,TRBD2,TRBV5-1,TRBJ2-1,TGCGCCAGCAGCCCTAGCGGCACTGGGAATGAGCAGTTCTTC,CASSPSGTGNEQFF
.,.,TRBV3-1,TRBJ1-1,TGTGCCAGCAGCCCACACAGGGTGGACACTGAAGCTTTCTTT,CASSPHRVDTEAFF
.,.,TRBV6-5,TRBJ2-7,TGTGCCAGCAGGGACGGACTTTACGAGCAGTACTTC,CASRDGLYEQYF
few,.,TRBV4-3,TRBJ1-6,TGCGCCAGCAGCCCAGGATGGTCGGGATCACCCCTCCACTTT,CASSPGWSGSPLHF
.,.,TRBV15,TRBJ1-3,TGTGCCACCAGCAGAGACCATGGGAAGGCCATATATTTT,CATSRDHGKAIYF
.,.,TRBV5-1,TRBJ2-1,TGCGCCAGCAGCTTCTCGGACAGTCGCAATGAGCAGTTCTTC,CASSFSDSRNEQFF
few,TRBD2,TRBV28,TRBJ2-1,TGTGCCAGCAGTACCCGGGTAGCGGGGGGTCAAAATGAGCAGTTCTTC,CASSTRVAGGQNEQFF
few,.,TRBV7-2,TRBJ2-1,TGTGCCAGCAGTCCGGACATCTACAATGAGCAGTTCTTC,CASSPDIYNEQFF
many,TRBD2,TRBV7-8,TRBJ2-7,TGTGCCAGCAGCTTACAACGGACTAGCGGGAGTAAATACGAGCAGTACTTC,CASSLQRTSGSKYEQYF
many,TRBD1,TRBV11-2,TRBJ2-1,TGTGCCAGCAGCTTAGGTGCGGACAGGGTGATCAATGAGCAGTTCTTC,CASSLGADRVINEQFF
.,.,TRBV29-1,TRBJ2-7,TGCAGCGTTGTGACAGAATCTTCCTACGAGCAGTACTTC,CSVVTESSYEQYF
many,.,TRBV12-3/TRBV12-4,TRBJ2-1,TGTGCCAGCAGTTTGGATGAGCAGTTCTTC,CASSLDEQFF
.,TRBD1,TRBV5-4,TRBJ1-1,TGTGCCAGCAGGCGGGACAGGGGAAGCACTGAAGCTTTCTTT,CASRRDRGSTEAFF
few,TRBD1,TRBV28,TRBJ1-1,TGTGCCAGCAGTTCCTCCTACAGGGGCTCTGAAGCTTTCTTT,CASSSSYRGSEAFF
.,.,TRBV4-1,TRBJ1-1,TGCGCCAGCAGCCAGATCGGCAGCAGGCATGAAGCTTTCTTT,CASSQIGSRHEAFF
.,TRBD1,TRBV7-9,TRBJ2-1,TGTGCCAGCAGCTTACCGAAGGGGGCGAGCGATGAGCAGTTCTTC,CASSLPKGASDEQFF
few,TRBD1,TRBV7-8,TRBJ2-4,TGTGCCAGCAGCTCAGGGACAGGGGAGGCCATTCAGTACTTC,CASSSGTGEAIQYF
many,.,TRBV12-3/TRBV12-4,TRBJ1-5,TGTGCCAGCAGTTTATACTCGGGCGCGGGCAATCAGCCCCAGCATTTT,CASSLYSGAGNQPQHF
many,.,TRBV29-1,TRBJ2-1,TGCAGCGGTAGCGGAAGATACAATGAGCAGTTCTTC,CSGSGRYNEQFF
many,TRBD1,TRBV4-3,TRBJ1-2,TGCGCCAGCAGCCCCAAGGACAGGGGTCCGTATGGCTACACCTTC,CASSPKDRGPYGYTF
many,.,TRBV7-6,TRBJ2-7,TGTGCCAGCCGGGGCCAGACTTACGAGCAGTACTTC,CASRGQTYEQYF
many,.,TRBV18,TRBJ1-1,TGTGCCAGCTCACCCGGGTTGAACACTGAAGCTTTCTTT,CASSPGLNTEAFF
.,.,TRBV7-6,TRBJ2-2,TGTGCCAGCAGCTTAGAACCCGGGAACACCGGGGAGCTGTTTTTT,CASSLEPGNTGELFF
.,.,TRBV2,TRBJ2-7,TGTGCCAGCAGTGAAGAGGGCACTGGCTACGAGCAGTACTTC,CASSEEGTGYEQYF
few,.,TRBV6-2/TRBV6-3,TRBJ1-4,TGTGCCAGCAGCTACGTCTACAATGAAAAACTGTTTTTT,CASSYVYNEKLFF
few,.,TRBV27,TRBJ1-5,TGTGCCAGCAGTTTATTCTCAGGGACCGATCAGCCCCAGCATTTT,CASSLFSGTDQPQHF
.,TRBD1,TRBV28,TRBJ2-7,TGTGCCAGCAGTCTCGGACAGGACGAGCAGTACTTC,CASSLGQDEQYF
few,.,TRBV27,TRBJ2-1,TGTGCCAGCAGTTTATCGTTGCTGGCAGGAGAGCAGTTCTTC,CASSLSLLAGEQFF
.,TRBD1,TRBV20-1,TRBJ1-2,TGCAGTGCTAGGGCTTCGACAGGGCCTGCTAACTATGGCTACACCTTC,CSARASTGPANYGYTF
.,.,TRBV3-1,TRBJ1-5,TGTGCCAGCAGCCCTGCGGCAGCGAACCAGCCCCAGCATTTT,CASSPAAANQPQHF
.,.,TRBV29-1,TRBJ2-3,TGCAGCGTTGAATCAGACTCTTTCACAGATACGCAGTATTTT,CSVESDSFTDTQYF
.,.,TRBV10-2,TRBJ2-3,TGCGCCAGCAGTGAGTCGGTAGCGACAGATACGCAGTATTTT,CASSESVATDTQYF